This entry describes one TCR beta chain. Its antigen is still unknown. The data belong to a study of shared clonotypes between healthy human individuals. Looking at the study overall: CD4 naive cells filled three plates per donor, CD4 memory three, CD8 naive two and CD8 memory one.

Findings and limits, study-wide: Memory subsets had estimated richness that was generally smaller than that of naive subsets.

Adults of Caucasian background living in Nashville, Tennessee made up all donors. The method was immunoSEQ multiplex PCR; TCRdb's version includes in-frame clones alone and lacks a portion of them. Here the sample spans 600,000 to 700,000 clones, around four fifths being singletons. Sequenced material: memory CD4+ T cells sorted from blood. The subset is: CD45RA-negative fraction. The sequence was collected from a woman aged 25 to 39 in good health.

Written as DNA, the CDR3 is TGTGCCACCAGCAGAGCTAATCAGCCCCAGCATTTT. It codes for CATSRANQPQHF. The chain uses TRBV15 and TRBJ1-5; D gene ambiguous. The CDR3 is 12 amino acids. V was shortened by 1 base and J by 4 bases, with 2 bases between the two germline ends. CDR1 LNHNV and CDR2 YYDKDF come from the germline V gene (reference sequence).